The sequence of this T cell receptor (beta chain) was determined in a study of shared clonotypes between healthy human individuals. Terminally differentiated effector memory CD45RA+ cells were excluded by CCR7 positive selection of CD45RO-negative cells. The donor cohort consisted entirely of Caucasian adults residing in Nashville, Tennessee. J was trimmed by 8 bases and V by 0 bases; bases with no gene match: 0. The germline CDR1 and CDR2 sequences are LGHNA and YNFKEQ. The CDR3 runs 13 residues. TCRdb's copy holds only in-frame clones and misses some; the assay was immunoSEQ multiplex PCR. This sample has hundreds of thousands of clones; approximately 96% occur once, and the top ten carry approximately 0.12%.

Sequencing was done on a sample of naive CD8+ T cells sorted from blood. This sequence joins TRBV4-2 and TRBJ1-2; 10 bases agree with TRBD1. The clonotype originates from a young woman in good health. For the CDR3, the DNA is TGTGCCAGCAGCCAAGAGACAGGGGGCGGCTACACCTTC. It encodes CASSQETGGGYTF.